The 26 T cell receptor beta chains below all came from one sample that was sequenced in a study of T-cell memory formation after mild COVID-19. TCRdb recomputed calls from the 5' RACE reads with MiXCR, one row per CDR3 protein. The table lists more than 150,000 distinct CDR3 sequences, 20% to 25% of them singletons. The sample consisted of PBMCs or a T cell subset sorted from them (not recorded which). These TCRs come from an adult woman who had mild COVID-19 (a few samples of this study predate the infection). Cell type and time point are not known.

The table lists this clonotype with a few counts. V is TRBV12-3 or TRBV12-4 and J is TRBJ1-1, with 8 bases matching TRBD1. The CDR3 length is 14 residues. The V gene end was trimmed by 7 bases and the J gene end by 7 bases; junction bases not matched to a gene: 11. CDR3 nucleotide sequence: TGTGCCAGCACTCCCCCCGGACAGGGCGTTGAAGCTTTCTTT. Translating gives CASTPPGQGVEAFF.

The V gene is TRBV12-3 or TRBV12-4, the J gene TRBJ2-5; 11 bases agree with TRBD2. CDR3 length: 17 amino acids. Germline trimming cut 5 bases from V and 5 bases from J; bases unmatched to any gene: 13. This chain's CDR3 is CASSRLLAGGPGETQYF. The CDR3 region has the DNA TGTGCCAGCAGTCGCCTCTTAGCGGGGGGGCCTGGGGAGACCCAGTACTTC.

This clonotype has more than one count but fewer than ten. The rearrangement uses TRBV27 and TRBJ2-7, with 15 bases that match TRBD2. Germline V gene data show CDR1 as MNHEY and CDR2 as SMNVEV (reference sequence). CDR3 length equals 16 residues. With 4 bases clipped from V and 2 bases from J, the junction kept 3 bases outside the gene matches. The CDR3 DNA sequence: TGTGCCAGCAGTTCCCGGACTAGCGGGAGGGCCTACGAGCAGTACTTC. This translates into CASSSRTSGRAYEQYF.

The J gene is TRBJ2-2, the V gene TRBV12-3 or TRBV12-4; 15 bases are a match to TRBD2. The CDR3 sequence is 22 residues long. J was trimmed by 8 bases and V by 3 bases; bases with no gene match: 22. The CDR3 here is CASSFSPGLAGGGPHYSGELFF. The DNA for the CDR3 is TGTGCCAGCAGTTTCAGCCCGGGACTAGCGGGAGGAGGGCCCCACTACTCAGGGGAGCTGTTTTTT.

The J gene is TRBJ2-2, the V gene TRBV19; D may match TRBD1 or TRBD2 (5 bases each). Trimming removed 3 bases at V and 3 bases at J, with 11 bases between. The CDR3 sequence is 15 residues long. Germline-derived CDR1 and CDR2 are LNHDA and SQIVND (reference sequence). The DNA for the CDR3 is TGTGCCAGTAGTATGAGAGGGGCGTACACCGGGGAGCTGTTTTTT. It is translated as CASSMRGAYTGELFF.

The chain has TRBV7-9 and TRBJ2-2, with 9 positions matching TRBD1. Germline V gene sequence: CDR1 SEHNR, CDR2 FQNEAQ (reference sequence). The V and J ends lost 5 bases and 6 bases, in that order; junction bases with no gene match: 4. This CDR3 comprises 14 residues. The CDR3 sequence: CASSPRDRAGELFF. The CDR3 DNA reads TGTGCCAGCAGCCCCCGGGACAGGGCCGGGGAGCTGTTTTTT.

This clonotype appeared a few times. This chain uses TRBV4-1 with TRBJ1-5; D is uncertain. V lost 0 bases to trimming and J lost 6 bases, with 6 bases between them. Germline V gene sequence: CDR1 MGHRA, CDR2 YSYEKL. The CDR3 runs to 13 residues. CDR3 amino acids: CASSQEQLQPQHF. For the CDR3, the DNA is TGCGCCAGCAGCCAAGAACAACTTCAGCCCCAGCATTTT.

This chain connects TRBV19 to TRBJ1-2; D ambiguous. CDR1 LNHDA and CDR2 SQIVND come from the germline V gene (reference sequence). This CDR3 spans 11 amino acids. Between the trimmed V and J ends, which lost 9 bases and 2 bases, there was a span of 7 bases. In DNA form, the CDR3 reads TGTGCCAGCGCTTCGAACTATGGCTACACCTTC. Protein: CASASNYGYTF.

The chain is built from TRBV13 and TRBJ1-2; possible D gene TRBD1, 6 bases. This CDR3 spans 13 amino acids. The germline V and J ends were trimmed by 3 bases and 5 bases, with 10 bases remaining between them. Germline CDR1 reads PRHDT; CDR2 reads FYEKMQ (reference sequence). CDR3: CASSFTGLYGYTF. Here the CDR3 DNA reads TGTGCCAGCAGCTTCACAGGGCTGTATGGCTACACCTTC.

V usage is TRBV27 and J usage is TRBJ2-7; the D is unclear. V lost 2 bases, J lost 2 bases, and 13 bases lay in between. This CDR3 contains 15 residues. Per germline, CDR1 MNHEY and CDR2 SMNVEV (reference sequence). For the CDR3, the DNA is TGTGCCAGCAGTTTAAGCTCAGCCGGACCCTACGAGCAGTACTTC. It is translated as CASSLSSAGPYEQYF.

V gene TRBV16 combines with J gene TRBJ2-7, with no clear D. V shed 0 bases and J shed 2 bases, with 2 bases lying between them. From germline, CDR1 is KGHSY and CDR2 FQNENV. This CDR3 is built from 12 residues. CDR3 sequence: CASSQSAYEQYF. The DNA for the CDR3 is TGTGCCAGCAGCCAATCCGCCTACGAGCAGTACTTC.

The chain uses TRBV11-1 and TRBJ1-1, with D perhaps matching TRBD1 (5 bases). Germline values: CDR1 SGHAT, CDR2 FQDESV (reference sequence). The CDR3 loop spans 14 amino acids. V was trimmed by 3 bases and J by 7 bases, leaving 15 bases between them. Written as DNA, the CDR3 is TGTGCCAGCAGCTTCGACCTAGCTGGGGGTGAAGCTTTCTTT. Residues: CASSFDLAGGEAFF.

V and J are TRBV24-1 and TRBJ2-1; possibly TRBD2 for D (6 bases). From germline, CDR1 is KGHDR and CDR2 SFDVKD. This CDR3 is 15 amino acids long. V lost 1 base and J 6 bases, leaving 12 bases between the germline ends. The CDR3, as DNA: TGTGCCACCAGTGATTTTTTGGGAGGTTCCAATGAGCAGTTCTTC. This gives the protein CATSDFLGGSNEQFF.

V is TRBV19 and J is TRBJ2-3, with D hard to call. Germline V gene lookup returns CDR1 LNHDA and CDR2 SQIVND (reference sequence). V was shortened by 4 bases and J by 2 bases, with 7 bases between the two germline ends. The CDR3 is made up of 13 amino acids. CDR3 nucleotide sequence: TGTGCCAGTAGTACCCTCTACACAGATACGCAGTATTTT. Translated: CASSTLYTDTQYF.

The sample holds many counts of this clonotype. This rearrangement joins TRBV2 to TRBJ2-3, with unresolved D. This CDR3 spans 13 amino acids. V lost 3 bases and J lost 1, with 5 bases in between. CDR1 SNHLY and CDR2 FYNNEI come from the germline V gene. The CDR3 DNA follows: TGTGCCAGCAGTGAGCCCGGCACAGATACGCAGTATTTT. Its translation: CASSEPGTDTQYF.

This chain joins TRBV5-6 and TRBJ2-2; no firm D call. Germline CDR1 reads SGHDT; CDR2 reads YYEEEE. The length of the CDR3 is 13 residues. The ends were cut back, 1 base at V and 6 bases at J, with 7 bases in the middle. The DNA for the CDR3 is TGTGCCAGCAGCTTGTCGGCCTCCGGGGAGCTGTTTTTT. The encoded protein is CASSLSASGELFF. The full variable domain, completed using reference TRBV5-6 and TRBJ2-2, is DAGVTQSPTHLIKTRGQQVTLRCSPKSGHDTVSWYQQALGQGPQFIFQYYEEEERQRGNFPDRFSGHQFPNYSSELNVNALLLGDSALYLCASSLSASGELFFGEGSRLTVL.

This clonotype was seen a handful of times. This chain joins TRBV7-8 and TRBJ1-1; D unclear. V was cut by 1 base and J by 6 bases, with 12 bases left in between. The CDR3 runs 14 residues. CDR1 is SGHVS, CDR2 FQNEAQ, per germline. The CDR3 coding sequence is TGTGCCAGCAGCTTAGGAATGGGGAAACCTGAAGCTTTCTTT. Its protein product is CASSLGMGKPEAFF.

In its sample, this clonotype was seen a few times. J is TRBJ1-1 and V is TRBV6-5; a possible D gene is TRBD1 (5 bases). This CDR3 is built from 14 residues. Germline values: CDR1 MNHEY, CDR2 SVGAGI. Trimming removed 2 bases from V and 0 bases from J, with 7 bases in between. The CDR3 is CASSYDRMNTEAFF. The CDR3 region has the DNA TGTGCCAGCAGTTACGACAGAATGAACACTGAAGCTTTCTTT.

The sample holds a few counts of this clonotype. The chain has TRBV7-9 and TRBJ1-3; TRBD1 matches 7 bases. V was pared by 6 bases and J by 0 bases, with 5 bases of the junction left unmatched. In germline, CDR1 is SEHNR, CDR2 FQNEAQ (reference sequence). The CDR3 sequence is 15 residues long. This CDR3 is CASRPGTVSGNTIYF. For the CDR3, the DNA is TGTGCCAGCAGACCCGGGACAGTCTCTGGAAACACCATATATTTT.

The chain combines TRBV10-3 with TRBJ2-3; TRBD2 agrees at 12 bases. The CDR3 is made up of 17 amino acids. J gave up 5 bases and V 8 bases, and 14 bases lay outside the gene matches. CDR1 and CDR2 from the germline V gene are ENHRY and SYGVKD. The CDR3 bases are TGTGCCATCTCGGGACTAGCGGGCACCCCCCTGGGAGATACGCAGTATTTT. Protein product: CAISGLAGTPLGDTQYF.

This clonotype has only a few counts. V is TRBV4-3 and J is TRBJ2-3; 13 nucleotides match TRBD2. V shed 3 bases, J shed 5 bases, and the junction held 11 bases outside the gene matches. Looked up from germline, CDR1 is LGHNA and CDR2 is YSLEER. This CDR3 region has 18 residues. DNA for the CDR3: TGCGCCAGCAGCCAGGCCGGACTAGCGGGAGATAGTGGAGATACGCAGTATTTT. Translating it yields CASSQAGLAGDSGDTQYF.

The chain uses TRBV19 and TRBJ1-4; a weak D match, TRBD1 (6 bases). Trimming took off 5 bases at V and 6 bases at J, with 22 bases between the two ends. The CDR3 totals 17 residues. Germline loops: CDR1 LNHDA, CDR2 SQIVND (reference sequence). The CDR3 here is CASSQTFYRVGYEKLFF. The CDR3 bases are TGTGCCAGTAGTCAAACTTTTTACAGGGTAGGGTATGAAAAACTGTTTTTT.

The rearrangement uses TRBV28 and TRBJ1-4; 8 positions agree with TRBD1. CDR3 size: 14 residues. V gave up 6 bases and J gave up 6 bases; unmatched junction bases: 6. CDR1 MDHEN and CDR2 SYDVKM come from the germline V gene. The CDR3 sequence is CASRAQGGHEKLFF. The DNA of the CDR3 is TGTGCCAGCAGAGCACAGGGGGGGCATGAAAAACTGTTTTTT.

This chain links TRBV12-3 or TRBV12-4 with TRBJ2-5, with 8 bases identical to TRBD2. J gave up 5 bases and V 0 bases, and 11 bases lay outside the gene matches. The CDR3 length is 17 residues. For the CDR3, the DNA is TGTGCCAGCAGTTTAGCTGGGAGCGGGGGAGTGAGGGAGACCCAGTACTTC. It translates to CASSLAGSGGVRETQYF.

This chain uses TRBV7-9 with TRBJ1-1, with 7 bases matching TRBD1. V dropped 5 bases and J dropped 4; count of bases not matched to a gene: 13. Germline CDR1 and CDR2: SEHNR and FQNEAQ (reference sequence). The CDR3 spans 16 residues. The CDR3 region has the DNA TGTGCCAGCAGCCCGCAGACAGGGATCGGTATCACTGAAGCTTTCTTT. Protein: CASSPQTGIGITEAFF.

The CDR3 loop is CASSYSGEDGYTF. The CDR3 DNA reads TGTGCCAGCAGTTACTCCGGGGAGGATGGCTACACCTTC. The chain is built from TRBV6-5 and TRBJ1-2; D unclear. Germline CDR1 reads MNHEY; CDR2 reads SVGAGI. Trimming cost V 0 bases and J 6 bases, with 8 bases left between them. This CDR3 is built from 13 residues.